These 25 T cell receptor beta chains originate from one sample sequenced in a study of beta chain features in type 1 diabetes. TCRB transcripts that were expressed got sequenced, as all of the isolated RNA had been reverse transcribed. Profiling relied on immunoSEQ multiplex PCR, and the TCRdb table lists in-frame clones only, not all of them. This sample yields some 270,000 clones, of which about 7.8% are seen a single time; approximately 1% belongs to the top ten. Sequencing was done on a sample of central memory CD4+ T cells from blood. The receptors were gathered from a woman under 30 in good health.

This clone was seen only a few times. J is TRBJ1-2 and V is TRBV28; D possibly corresponds to TRBD1 (5 bases). The CDR3 spans 14 residues. Trimming left V 5 bases short and J 2 bases short, with 12 bases between. Germline V gene lookup returns CDR1 MDHEN and CDR2 SYDVKM. CDR3 residues: CASSPDRRNYGYTF. The DNA of the CDR3 is TGTGCCAGCAGTCCAGACAGACGGAACTATGGCTACACCTTC.

At least ten counts were recorded for this clone. This rearrangement joins TRBV28 to TRBJ2-1, with 10 bases matching TRBD2. The CDR3 spans 13 residues. Losses at the gene ends were 7 bases for V and 4 bases for J; bases not matched to a gene: 1. The germline V gene encodes CDR1 MDHEN and CDR2 SYDVKM. This chain's CDR3 is CASTLAGYNEQFF. For the CDR3, the DNA is TGTGCCAGCACACTAGCGGGGTACAATGAGCAGTTCTTC.

This clone has only a few counts. CDR3 nucleotides: TGCGCCAGCAGTGTCAGCGGGAGGAGGAATGAGCAGTTCTTC. Protein product: CASSVSGRRNEQFF. The rearrangement joins TRBV10-1 to TRBJ2-1; 9 bases align to TRBD2. This CDR3 region has 14 residues. Unmatched junction bases numbered 5, after V lost 4 bases and J lost 7 bases. Germline CDR1 reads WNHNN; CDR2 reads SYGVQD (reference sequence).

This clone was picked up a small number of times. J is TRBJ1-1 and V is TRBV30; D is possibly TRBD1 (5 bases). CDR1 GTSNPN and CDR2 SVGIG come from the germline V gene (reference sequence). Deletions cut 4 bases from V and 4 bases from J, with 13 bases between. The CDR3 length is 13 residues. The DNA of the CDR3 is TGTGCCTGGACAGGGCAGTTAGGCACTGAAGCTTTCTTT. Amino acids: CAWTGQLGTEAFF.

This clone turned up a few times. At one end the junction does not follow the germline gene, possibly because of a read error. The chain has TRBV6-1 and TRBJ1-1, with TRBD1 as a possible D gene (5 bases). Germline assignment: CDR1 MNHNS and CDR2 SASEGT. The CDR3 runs to 17 residues. The CDR3 protein is CAISEGSRGGLNTEAFF. The DNA for the CDR3 is TGTGCCATCAGTGAAGGCTCGAGGGGTGGGCTGAACACTGAAGCTTTCTTT.

The chain couples TRBV14 to TRBJ2-3; 9 bases fit TRBD2. This CDR3 is 18 amino acids long. Germline loops: CDR1 SGHDN, CDR2 FVKESK. The J segment lost 2 bases and the V segment lost 1 base, leaving 10 bases of the junction unmatched. The CDR3 is CASSQVSGLASSTDTQYF. CDR3 nucleotides: TGTGCCAGCAGCCAAGTATCGGGACTAGCTTCGTCCACAGATACGCAGTATTTT.

V gene TRBV6-6 combines with J gene TRBJ2-6, with D hard to call. This CDR3 spans 15 amino acids. The V gene's germline CDR1 is MNHNY and CDR2 SVGAGI (reference sequence). With 7 bases removed from V and 0 bases from J, the gap between germline ends came to 10 bases. CDR3 bases: TGTGCCAGCATCAAGGCTGACTCTGGGGCCAACGTCCTGACTTTC. Translated: CASIKADSGANVLTF.

The chain carries TRBV18 and TRBJ2-7, with 8 bases lining up with TRBD2. With 6 bases clipped from V and 12 bases from J, the junction kept 7 bases outside the gene matches. Germline loops: CDR1 KGHSH, CDR2 LQKENI. The CDR3 extends over 11 amino acids. CDR3 nucleotide sequence: TGTGCCAGCTCCCCGGGAGGGGAACGGTACTTC. Translation: CASSPGGERYF. The full variable domain, rest sourced from reference TRBV18 and TRBJ2-7, is NAGVMQNPRHLVRRRGQEARLRCSPMKGHSHVYWYRQLPEEGLKFMVYLQKENIIDESGMPKERFSAEFPKEGPSILRIQQVVRGDSAAYFCASSPGGERYFGPGTRLTVT.

The CDR3 region has the DNA TGTGCCTCCGACGGGGGGCCAGGCGAGCAGTACGTC. Protein product: CASDGGPGEQYV. This rearrangement joins TRBV6-6 to TRBJ2-7; tentative D call: TRBD2 (7 bases). The CDR3 loop spans 12 amino acids. Germline values: CDR1 MNHNY, CDR2 SVGAGI (reference sequence). Trimming left V 11 bases short and J 6 bases short, with 17 bases between.

This clone was counted a few times. V is TRBV19 and J is TRBJ1-2; no firm D call. Germline-derived CDR1 and CDR2 are LNHDA and SQIVND (reference sequence). The CDR3 is 13 amino acids. Trimming left V 5 bases short and J 0 bases short, with 7 bases between. The CDR3 coding sequence is TGTGCCAGTAGTCAGGCCTCTAACTATGGCTACACCTTC. Its protein product is CASSQASNYGYTF.

The chain employs TRBV6-6 and TRBJ2-1, with D tentatively TRBD1 (5 bases). With 2 bases removed from V and 9 bases from J, the gap between germline ends came to 17 bases. The CDR3 sequence is 15 residues long. The germline CDR1 and CDR2 sequences are MNHNY and SVGAGI (reference sequence). In DNA, the CDR3 is TGTGCCAGCAGTTACAACCAGGGCGGTAACGGTGAGCAGTTCTTC. Encoded protein: CASSYNQGGNGEQFF.

The genes are TRBV5-6 and TRBJ2-2; 9 nucleotides align to TRBD1. The ends lost 5 bases at V and 6 bases at J; junction bases unmatched: 8. The CDR3 loop spans 15 amino acids. Germline CDR1 reads SGHDT; CDR2 reads YYEEEE. The CDR3 DNA reads TGTGCCAGCAGTACGGGACAGGGCTGGGCCGGGGAGCTGTTTTTT. The encoded protein is CASSTGQGWAGELFF.

The chain recombines TRBV9 with TRBJ1-2; D is undetermined. This CDR3 is 15 amino acids long. CDR1 and CDR2 from the germline V gene are SGDLS and YYNGEE. V was cut by 0 bases and J by 7 bases, with 16 bases left in between. DNA of the CDR3: TGTGCCAGCAGCGTAGATCTGAACGAAGGCCGTGGCTACACCTTC. Translation: CASSVDLNEGRGYTF. The full variable domain, its missing parts supplied by reference TRBV9 and TRBJ1-2, is DSGVTQTPKHLITATGQRVTLRCSPRSGDLSVYWYQQSLDQGLQFLIQYYNGEERAKGNILERFSAQQFPDLHSELNLSSLELGDSALYFCASSVDLNEGRGYTFGSGTRLTVV.

This clone appeared a few times. The rearrangement links TRBV25-1 to TRBJ2-7; D is undetermined. The CDR3 contains 15 residues. The V end lost 8 bases, the J end lost 0 bases, and 17 bases lay between the germline ends. The germline V gene has CDR1 MGHDK and CDR2 SYGVNS. CDR3 DNA sequence: TGTGCCAGCGGGGTTTCCGGGCCGAGCTCCTACGAGCAGTACTTC. Its protein is CASGVSGPSSYEQYF.

This clone was detected many times. Here the CDR3 reads CASSLPGGDTEAFF. The CDR3 DNA follows: TGTGCCAGCAGCTTACCGGGAGGGGACACTGAAGCTTTCTTT. This rearrangement joins TRBV7-9 to TRBJ1-1, with D perhaps matching TRBD1 (5 bases). V was trimmed by 2 bases and J by 3 bases, leaving 10 bases between them. From germline, CDR1 is SEHNR and CDR2 FQNEAQ (reference sequence). The CDR3 consists of 14 residues.

This clone was observed a few times. The V call is TRBV28, the J call TRBJ1-2; no reliable D call. The V and J ends lost 2 bases and 8 bases respectively, with 12 bases between them. The CDR3 runs 13 residues. CDR1 is MDHEN and CDR2 is SYDVKM in the germline V gene. Written as DNA, the CDR3 is TGTGCCAGCAGTTTAAGGCAGCATCAGGGCTACACCTTC. Translation gives CASSLRQHQGYTF.

In this sample, this clone turned up a few times. The V and J genes are TRBV5-1 and TRBJ1-2, with 7 bases identical to TRBD1. Losses at the gene ends were 4 bases for V and 4 bases for J; bases not matched to a gene: 10. Germline lookup yields CDR1 SGHRS and CDR2 YFSETQ. The CDR3 runs to 15 residues. The CDR3 DNA reads TGCGCCAGCAGCCGACTAACAGGGGCGGGCTATGGCTACACCTTC. Translated: CASSRLTGAGYGYTF.

The chain carries TRBV19 and TRBJ1-5; tentative D call: TRBD1 (6 bases). Trimming stripped 7 bases from V and 4 bases from J, with 14 bases between. The length of the CDR3 is 14 residues. The germline V gene has CDR1 LNHDA and CDR2 SQIVND (reference sequence). CDR3 bases: TGTGCCAGTAACCCACAGGGAACGAATCAGCCCCAGCATTTT. This encodes CASNPQGTNQPQHF.

There are many counts of this clone. The V and J genes are TRBV7-6 and TRBJ2-2; D call uncertain. This CDR3 has 13 amino acids. V gave up 7 bases and J gave up 5 bases, with 11 bases separating them. The germline gives CDR1 SGHVS, CDR2 FNYEAQ. The CDR3 DNA reads TGTGCCAGCATGGCCAGAACAACCGGGGAGCTGTTTTTT. This gives the protein CASMARTTGELFF. The full variable domain, completed using reference TRBV7-6 and TRBJ2-2, is GAGVSQSPRYKVTKRGQDVALRCDPISGHVSLYWYRQALGQGPEFLTYFNYEAQQDKSGLPNDRFSAERPEGSISTLTIQRTEQRDSAMYRCASMARTTGELFFGEGSRLTVL.

J is TRBJ2-7 and V is TRBV6-6, with a possible D match to TRBD1 (6 bases). Germline CDR1 reads MNHNY; CDR2 reads SVGAGI (reference sequence). The length of the CDR3 is 15 residues. V was cut by 3 bases and J by 3 bases, with 15 bases left in between. CDR3 sequence: CASSYQGSSSYEQYF. DNA for the CDR3: TGTGCCAGCAGTTATCAGGGGTCTAGTAGCTACGAGCAGTACTTC.

J is TRBJ1-6 and V is TRBV30, with a weak D call TRBD1 (6 bases). The germline V and J ends were trimmed by 1 base and 8 bases, with 15 bases remaining between them. The CDR3 has 15 residues. From germline, CDR1 is GTSNPN and CDR2 SVGIG (reference sequence). DNA of the CDR3: TGTGCCTGGAGTGATGGAGGGGGAGTATATTCACCCCTCCACTTT. Translation: CAWSDGGGVYSPLHF.

This clone has a handful of counts. The V and J genes are TRBV7-9 and TRBJ2-3; D might be TRBD2 (5 bases). The CDR3 is made up of 18 amino acids. Between the trimmed V and J ends, which lost 5 bases and 2 bases, there was a span of 23 bases. Per germline, CDR1 SEHNR and CDR2 FQNEAQ (reference sequence). CDR3 in DNA: TGTGCCAGCAGCCGAGAAAAAGACATAGCGTCCCACACAGATACGCAGTATTTT. Its protein product is CASSREKDIASHTDTQYF.

The chain couples TRBV7-9 to TRBJ2-1; 7 nucleotides align to TRBD1. The trim removed 2 bases at V and 3 bases at J, leaving 7 bases unmatched. CDR3 size: 16 residues. The germline V gene has CDR1 SEHNR and CDR2 FQNEAQ (reference sequence). DNA of the CDR3: TGTGCCAGCAGCTTACTACTAGGACAGGACTACAATGAGCAGTTCTTC. Translated: CASSLLLGQDYNEQFF.

CDR3 sequence reads: CASSGSSYEQYV. The CDR3 nucleotides are TGTGCCAGTTCAGGCAGTTCCTACGAGCAGTACGTC. The genes are TRBV2 and TRBJ2-7, with no clear D. This CDR3 comprises 12 residues. V dropped 9 bases and J dropped 1 base, with 10 bases sitting between them. Per germline, CDR1 SNHLY and CDR2 FYNNEI.

The chain joins TRBV7-2 to TRBJ2-2; 8 nucleotides match TRBD2. Germline CDR1 reads SGHTA; CDR2 reads FQGNSA. The junction had 8 bases not matched to a gene; V was cut back by 5 bases and J by 6 bases. The CDR3 runs 15 residues. The CDR3 loop is CASSLGLAKAGELFF. DNA for the CDR3: TGTGCCAGCAGCCTAGGACTAGCAAAGGCCGGGGAGCTGTTTTTT.